Following are 9 T cell receptor beta chains from one sample sequenced in a study of shared clonotypes between healthy human individuals (dated by TCRdb to about 2020). The library was prepared using the immunoSEQ multiplex PCR assay. In its TCRdb copy, this immuneACCESS table keeps in-frame sequences only and misses some clones. Where compared with another copy, unresolved V genes explain less than half of these, and the others have no known cause. This sample is represented by approximately 980,000 clones; around three quarters of them were singletons. The ten largest clones capture about 1.5% of the sample. Sequencing was carried out using memory CD4+ T cells sorted from blood. What the cell subset or site label conveys for this sample: CD45RA-negative fraction. All receptors derive from a man aged 18 to 35 in good health.

DNA of the CDR3: TGTGCCAGCAGCTTAGCGAGCGGGAGCCGGTCGGACACCGGGGAGCTGTTTTTT. This gives the protein CASSLASGSRSDTGELFF. This chain links TRBV7-9 with TRBJ2-2; 8 bases line up with TRBD2. This CDR3 region has 18 residues. CDR1 and CDR2 (germline): SEHNR, FQNEAQ (reference sequence). With 0 bases clipped from V and 3 bases from J, the junction kept 9 bases outside the gene matches.

This clone occurred a few times. V gene TRBV5-6 combines with J gene TRBJ1-3, with D tentatively TRBD1 (6 bases). V was trimmed by 4 bases and J by 3 bases, leaving 17 bases between them. The V gene's germline CDR1 is SGHDT and CDR2 YYEEEE. CDR3 length equals 16 residues. The CDR3 DNA sequence: TGTGCCAGCAGCAACCTCGACAGGAGGGTTGGAAACACCATATATTTT. Its protein is CASSNLDRRVGNTIYF.

The chain joins TRBV30 to TRBJ1-3; D unresolved. Germline assignment: CDR1 GTSNPN and CDR2 SVGIG (reference sequence). Trimming pared 3 bases from V and 4 bases from J, leaving 10 bases between. The CDR3 covers 13 residues. This chain's CDR3 is CAWSAILGNTIYF. DNA for the CDR3: TGTGCCTGGAGCGCGATCCTCGGAAACACCATATATTTT.

This clone was seen more than once but under ten times. V gene TRBV6-1 combines with J gene TRBJ1-5; perhaps TRBD1 as D (6 bases). The CDR3 is 15 amino acids. The V end lost 7 bases, the J end lost 1 base, and 14 bases lay between the germline ends. Germline CDR1 reads MNHNS; CDR2 reads SASEGT. CDR3 amino acids: CASTWERGSNQPQHF. The CDR3, as DNA: TGTGCCAGCACCTGGGAGAGGGGGAGCAATCAGCCCCAGCATTTT.

V is TRBV28 and J is TRBJ2-1; TRBD2 matches at 11 bases. Germline V gives CDR1 MDHEN, CDR2 SYDVKM. This CDR3 contains 15 residues. V lost 2 bases, J lost 7 bases, and 4 bases stayed unmatched. This chain's CDR3 is CASSLGTSGWNEQFF. The CDR3, as DNA: TGTGCCAGCAGTTTAGGGACTAGCGGTTGGAATGAGCAGTTCTTC.

The rearrangement links TRBV6-4 to TRBJ2-1; 10 bases match TRBD1. V lost 6 bases to trimming and J lost 7 bases; unmatched junction nucleotides: 9. Looked up from germline, CDR1 is MRHNA and CDR2 is SNTAGT. The CDR3 spans 15 residues. CDR3 DNA: TGTGCCAGCAGCCCCGGACAGGGGGGTAAGAATGAGCAGTTCTTC. It is translated as CASSPGQGGKNEQFF.

The V gene is TRBV7-2, the J gene TRBJ2-3; 10 nucleotides match TRBD2. Germline V gene lookup returns CDR1 SGHTA and CDR2 FQGNSA. The CDR3 has 15 residues. With V trimmed by 3 bases and J by 7 bases, 7 bases remained unmatched. CDR3 nucleotides: TGTGCCAGCAGCTTTTCCGGGACTAGCGCAAATACGCAGTATTTT. Translation: CASSFSGTSANTQYF.

The chain couples TRBV5-4 to TRBJ2-3; 12 nucleotides align to TRBD2. The CDR3 sequence is 17 residues long. Per germline, CDR1 SGHNT and CDR2 YYREEE (reference sequence). V shed 0 bases, J shed 5 bases, and the junction held 7 bases outside the gene matches. The CDR3 protein is CASSLAASGGAGDTQYF. The CDR3 bases are TGTGCCAGCAGCTTGGCCGCTAGCGGGGGGGCCGGAGATACGCAGTATTTT.

The V call is TRBV15, the J call TRBJ2-1; D gene uncertain. CDR1 is LNHNV, CDR2 YYDKDF, per germline (reference sequence). With 0 bases removed from V and 6 bases from J, the gap between germline ends came to 12 bases. This CDR3 comprises 15 residues. CDR3 DNA sequence: TGTGCCACCAGCAGAGATCAGACTCGAGGCAATGAGCAGTTCTTC. It codes for CATSRDQTRGNEQFF.